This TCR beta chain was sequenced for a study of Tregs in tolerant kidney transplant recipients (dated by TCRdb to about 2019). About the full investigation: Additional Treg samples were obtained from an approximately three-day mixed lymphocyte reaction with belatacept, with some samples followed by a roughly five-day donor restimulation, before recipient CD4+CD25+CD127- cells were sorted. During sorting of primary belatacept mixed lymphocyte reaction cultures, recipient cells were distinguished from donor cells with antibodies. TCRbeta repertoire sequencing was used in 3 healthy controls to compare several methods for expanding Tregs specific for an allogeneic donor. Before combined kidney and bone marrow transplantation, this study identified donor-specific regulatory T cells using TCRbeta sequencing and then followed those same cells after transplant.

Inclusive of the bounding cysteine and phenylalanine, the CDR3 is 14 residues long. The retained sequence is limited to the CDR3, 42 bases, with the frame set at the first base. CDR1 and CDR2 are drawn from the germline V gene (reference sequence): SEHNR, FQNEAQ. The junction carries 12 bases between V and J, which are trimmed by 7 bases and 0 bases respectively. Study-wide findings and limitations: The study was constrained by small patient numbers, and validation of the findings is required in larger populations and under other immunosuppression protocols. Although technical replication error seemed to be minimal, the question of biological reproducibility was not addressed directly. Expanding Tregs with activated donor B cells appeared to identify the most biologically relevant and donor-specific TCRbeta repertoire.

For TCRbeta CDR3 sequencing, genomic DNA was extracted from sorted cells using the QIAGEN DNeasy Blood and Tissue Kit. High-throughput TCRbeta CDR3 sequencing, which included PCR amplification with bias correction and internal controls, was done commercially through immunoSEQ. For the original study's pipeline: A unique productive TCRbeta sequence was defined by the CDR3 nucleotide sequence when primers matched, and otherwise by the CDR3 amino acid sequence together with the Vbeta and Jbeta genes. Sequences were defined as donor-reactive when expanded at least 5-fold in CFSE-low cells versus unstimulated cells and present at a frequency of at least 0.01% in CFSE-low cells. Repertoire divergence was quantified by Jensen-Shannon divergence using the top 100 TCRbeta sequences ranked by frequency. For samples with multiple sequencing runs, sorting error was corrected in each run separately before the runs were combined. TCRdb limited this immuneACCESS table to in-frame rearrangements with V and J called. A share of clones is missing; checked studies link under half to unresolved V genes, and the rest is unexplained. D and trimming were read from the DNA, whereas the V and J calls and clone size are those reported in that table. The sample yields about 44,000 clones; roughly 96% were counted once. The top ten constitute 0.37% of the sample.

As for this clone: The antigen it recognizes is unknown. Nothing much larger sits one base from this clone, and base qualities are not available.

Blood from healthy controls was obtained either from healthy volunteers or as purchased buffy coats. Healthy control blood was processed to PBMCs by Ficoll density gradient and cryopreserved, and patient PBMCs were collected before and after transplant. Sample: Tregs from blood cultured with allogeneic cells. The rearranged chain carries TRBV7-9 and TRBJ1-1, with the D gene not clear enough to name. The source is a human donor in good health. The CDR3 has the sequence CASTRSPMNTEAFF. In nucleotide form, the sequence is TGTGCCAGCACCAGGAGTCCCATGAACACTGAAGCTTTCTTT.